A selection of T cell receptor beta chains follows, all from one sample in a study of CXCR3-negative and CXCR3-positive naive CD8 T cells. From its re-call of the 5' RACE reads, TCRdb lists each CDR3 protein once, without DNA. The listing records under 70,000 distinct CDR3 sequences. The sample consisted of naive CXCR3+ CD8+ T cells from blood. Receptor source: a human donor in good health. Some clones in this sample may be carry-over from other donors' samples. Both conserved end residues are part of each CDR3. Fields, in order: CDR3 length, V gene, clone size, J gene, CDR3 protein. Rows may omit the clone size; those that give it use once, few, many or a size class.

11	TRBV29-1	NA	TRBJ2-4	CSVEEGSEQYF
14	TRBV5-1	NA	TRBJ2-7	CASSARDGPYEQYF
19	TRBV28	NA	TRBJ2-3	CASSLGTASASGGSDTQYF
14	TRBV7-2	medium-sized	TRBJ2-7	CASSLGVQVDEQYF
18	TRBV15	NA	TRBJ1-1	CATSRERVGDGGGTEAFF
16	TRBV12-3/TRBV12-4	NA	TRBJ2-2	CASSLTLSGYTGELFF
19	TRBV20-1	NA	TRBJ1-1	CRPTTCGAKGKGLMAEAFF
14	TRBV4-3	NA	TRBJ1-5	CASSQDKVNQPQHF
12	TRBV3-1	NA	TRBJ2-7	CASSPTGHEQYF
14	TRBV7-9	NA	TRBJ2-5	CASSVPGGRETQYF
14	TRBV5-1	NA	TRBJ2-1	CASSSGLAGYEQFF
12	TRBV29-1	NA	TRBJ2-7	CSVGTGGYEQYF
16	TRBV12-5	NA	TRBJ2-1	CASSRTGTGGYNEQFF
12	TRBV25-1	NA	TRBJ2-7	CASSGDRYEQYF
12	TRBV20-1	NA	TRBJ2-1	CSARAAGSEQFF
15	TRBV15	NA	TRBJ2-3	CASARGGGATDTQYF
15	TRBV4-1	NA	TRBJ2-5	CASSQEGRTQETQYF
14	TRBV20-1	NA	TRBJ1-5	CSARREHSNQPQHF
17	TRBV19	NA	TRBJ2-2	CASSIERTGPYTGELFF
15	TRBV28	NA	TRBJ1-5	CASTTSELSNQPQHF
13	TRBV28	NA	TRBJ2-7	CASSLGLYYEQYF
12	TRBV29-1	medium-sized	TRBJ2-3	CSATGGLDTQYF
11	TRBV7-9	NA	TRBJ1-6	CASSLGEPLHF
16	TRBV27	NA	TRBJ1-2	CASSLGTGGPAGGYTF
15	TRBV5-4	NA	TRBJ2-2	CASGGSGRGTGELFF
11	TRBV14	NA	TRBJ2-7	CASSPGAEQYF
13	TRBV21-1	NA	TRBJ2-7	CLLRDCRSYEQYF
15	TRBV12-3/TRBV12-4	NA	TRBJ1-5	CASSAGTASNQPQHF
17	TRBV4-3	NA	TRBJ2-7	CASSQESVSLVHAEQYF
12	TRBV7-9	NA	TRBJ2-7	CASTPGAHEQYF
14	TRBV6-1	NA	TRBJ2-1	CASSVAGGYNEQFF
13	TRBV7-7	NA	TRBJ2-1	CASSPQDANEQFF
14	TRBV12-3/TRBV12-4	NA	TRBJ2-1	CASSLAGSDNEQFF
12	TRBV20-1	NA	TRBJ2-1	CSAKTKYNEQFF
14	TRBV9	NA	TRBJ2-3	CASSVEGGTDTQYF